The 27 T cell receptor beta chains presented below share a single source sample, sequenced in a study of T cell repertoires in cytomegalovirus infection. These TCRs' antigens remain unknown. TCRdb processed the reads anew with MiXCR; each CDR3 protein has one entry. The sample lists hundreds of thousands of distinct CDR3 sequences, approximately 46% occurring once. Material: cultured PBMCs, obtained from culture after CMV antigen stimulation. Every receptor here comes from a human donor in good health (CMV status not recorded). Some clones in this sample may be carry-over from other donors' samples.

This clonotype was recorded a few times. As DNA, the CDR3 is TGTGCCAGCAGCTCCTCAACTAGCGCTCCCTACGAGCAGTACTTC. Encoded protein: CASSSSTSAPYEQYF. The chain links TRBV5-4 to TRBJ2-7; 7 bases are shared with TRBD2. Losses at the gene ends were 3 bases for V and 2 bases for J; bases not matched to a gene: 8. This CDR3 spans 15 amino acids. Germline V gene data show CDR1 as SGHNT and CDR2 as YYREEE (reference sequence).

The chain's CDR3 is CASSLARALNEKLFF. The DNA for the CDR3 is TGCGCCAGCAGCTTGGCGAGGGCTTTGAATGAAAAACTGTTTTTT. The genes are TRBV5-1 and TRBJ1-4; D gene ambiguous. Trimming left V 0 bases short and J 5 bases short, with 11 bases between. The CDR3 covers 15 residues. Germline CDR1 SGHRS, CDR2 YFSETQ.

The genes are TRBV6-2 or TRBV6-3 and TRBJ2-1; D call uncertain. The V gene lost 5 bases and the J gene lost 2 bases, with 13 bases spanning the gap. The CDR3 contains 15 residues. The germline gives CDR1 MNHEY, CDR2 SVGEGT. CDR3 bases: TGTGCCAGCAGTAATGGACCAGCCCCCTACAATGAGCAGTTCTTC. This sequence encodes CASSNGPAPYNEQFF.

The table lists this clonotype with a few counts. The chain joins TRBV5-4 to TRBJ2-7, with 7 nucleotides matching TRBD1. This CDR3 has 15 amino acids. After removal of 1 base from V and 4 bases from J, the junction contained 8 bases not matched to a gene. The germline V gene has CDR1 SGHNT and CDR2 YYREEE (reference sequence). CDR3 protein: CASSLLGQSRYEQYF. Here the CDR3 DNA reads TGTGCCAGCAGCTTGTTGGGACAGAGCCGTTACGAGCAGTACTTC.

In its sample, this clonotype was seen a few times. The chain combines TRBV29-1 with TRBJ2-1; the match to TRBD2 covers 13 bases. CDR3 length: 16 residues. The germline V gene encodes CDR1 SQVTM and CDR2 ANQGSEA. Unmatched junction bases numbered 10, after V lost 7 bases and J lost 4 bases. In nucleotides, the CDR3 is TGCAGCGGAACCGGGACTAGCGGGAATGGGTACAATGAGCAGTTCTTC. Protein product: CSGTGTSGNGYNEQFF.

This clonotype was picked up a small number of times. The chain recombines TRBV20-1 with TRBJ2-1; 10 positions agree with TRBD2. Germline V gives CDR1 DFQATT, CDR2 SNEGSKA (reference sequence). V gave up 2 bases and J gave up 10 bases; unmatched junction bases: 5. The CDR3 length is 13 residues. CDR3 DNA sequence: TGCAGTGCTAGAAAACTAGCGGGGAGAGAGCAGTTCTTC. Residues: CSARKLAGREQFF.

The chain carries TRBV28 and TRBJ2-7; D remains unclear. Trimming cost V 8 bases and J 4 bases, with 9 bases left between them. The germline V gene encodes CDR1 MDHEN and CDR2 SYDVKM. The CDR3 covers 11 residues. Here the CDR3 reads CASQGRYEQYF. The CDR3 DNA is TGTGCCAGCCAAGGACGGTACGAGCAGTACTTC. The whole variable domain, remainder taken from reference TRBV28 and TRBJ2-7, is DVKVTQSSRYLVKRTGEKVFLECVQDMDHENMFWYRQDPGLGLRLIYFSYDVKMKEKGDIPEGYSVSREKKERFSLILESASTNQTSMYLCASQGRYEQYFGPGTRLTVT.

The chain recombines TRBV7-2 with TRBJ1-4, with 8 bases lining up with TRBD1. The CDR3 contains 15 residues. Trimming took 5 bases from V and 5 from J; bases not matched to a gene: 7. Germline V gene sequence: CDR1 SGHTA, CDR2 FQGNSA. CDR3 DNA sequence: TGTGCCAGCAGCCTAAGGACAGGGATCAATGAAAAACTGTTTTTT. Translating gives CASSLRTGINEKLFF.

This clonotype was seen more than once but under ten times. The CDR3 region is CASSLGNRVRKETQYF. In DNA, the CDR3 is TGTGCCAGCAGCTTAGGGAACAGGGTCCGGAAAGAGACCCAGTACTTC. The V and J genes are TRBV7-7 and TRBJ2-5; the D gene is possibly TRBD1 (6 bases). Trimming stripped 1 base from V and 3 bases from J, with 15 bases between. Germline CDR1 and CDR2: SSHAT and FNYEAQ (reference sequence). The CDR3 has 16 residues.

This clonotype was recorded a few times. The chain uses TRBV12-3 or TRBV12-4 and TRBJ1-2; D is uncertain. Trimming left V 3 bases short and J 12 bases short, with 11 bases between. CDR3 size: 11 residues. For the CDR3, the DNA is TGTGCCAGCAGTTTGGGTGCGCGCCACACCTTC. Translated, it gives CASSLGARHTF.

The rearrangement links TRBV12-3 or TRBV12-4 to TRBJ2-1; D gene uncertain. The CDR3 length is 14 residues. Trimming shortened V by 6 bases and J by 7 bases, and 16 bases separated the two germline ends. The CDR3 protein is CASSRSGVRNEQFF. Here the CDR3 DNA reads TGTGCCAGCAGCCGTAGTGGTGTCAGGAATGAGCAGTTCTTC.

This clonotype was counted only a few times. The rearrangement uses TRBV6-2 or TRBV6-3 and TRBJ2-3, with 9 positions matching TRBD2. J gave up 2 bases and V 0 bases, and 9 bases lay outside the gene matches. CDR3 length: 18 amino acids. CDR1 MNHEY and CDR2 SVGEGT come from the germline V gene. Written as DNA, the CDR3 is TGTGCCAGCAGTTACTCAACTGTGCTAGCGGGATCCACAGATACGCAGTATTTT. Residues: CASSYSTVLAGSTDTQYF.

The V and J genes are TRBV5-1 and TRBJ2-1, with 8 bases matching TRBD2. CDR1 is SGHRS and CDR2 is YFSETQ in the germline V gene. Trimming at V came to 4 bases and at J to 5 bases, leaving 11 bases not matched to a gene. The CDR3 totals 16 residues. The CDR3 nucleotides are TGCGCCAGCAGCCATAGCGGGATAAGATCAAACAATGAGCAGTTCTTC. Protein product: CASSHSGIRSNNEQFF.

This clonotype was seen a few times. J is TRBJ2-7 and V is TRBV12-3 or TRBV12-4; no firm D call. The CDR3 is 14 residues long. V shed 5 bases and J shed 4 bases, with 15 bases lying between them. The CDR3 region has the DNA TGTGCCAGCAGTACGGCGGAATCTGTGTACGAGCAGTACTTC. Its translation: CASSTAESVYEQYF.

The chain has TRBV29-1 and TRBJ1-1; no clear D gene. V shed 6 bases and J shed 0 bases, with 14 bases lying between them. This CDR3 has 14 residues. Germline V lookup: CDR1 SQVTM, CDR2 ANQGSEA. Here the CDR3 reads CSVRGLLMNTEAFF. Here the CDR3 DNA reads TGCAGCGTACGCGGCCTTCTCATGAACACTGAAGCTTTCTTT.

This clonotype was found a few times. The CDR3, as DNA: TGTGCCAGCAGCCTACGCCGTGCAGGGAGAAATAATGAGCAGTTCTTC. Amino acids: CASSLRRAGRNNEQFF. The V and J genes are TRBV7-8 and TRBJ2-1; D might be TRBD1 or TRBD2, each matching 5 bases. CDR3 length equals 16 residues. In germline, CDR1 is SGHVS, CDR2 FQNEAQ. The ends were cut back, 5 bases at V and 7 bases at J, with 21 bases in the middle.

This clonotype occurred once. The rearrangement uses TRBV4-3 and TRBJ2-7; D call uncertain. The CDR3 contains 15 residues. Germline V gene sequence: CDR1 LGHNA, CDR2 YSLEER. V was trimmed by 4 bases and J by 3 bases, leaving 16 bases between them. The CDR3 nucleotides read TGCGCCAGCAGCCCCAGGTGGGGTGGCCGCTACGAGCAGTACTTC. Protein: CASSPRWGGRYEQYF.

This clonotype was counted once. The chain has TRBV2 and TRBJ1-6, with D possibly matching TRBD1 (5 bases). The CDR3 sequence is 15 residues long. V lost 8 bases and J 6 bases, leaving 17 bases between the germline ends. Per germline, CDR1 SNHLY and CDR2 FYNNEI. The CDR3 DNA reads TGTGCCAGCTCCCTTGGGGGGTCGGCTAATTCACCCCTCCACTTT. This translates into CASSLGGSANSPLHF.

The rearrangement links TRBV7-2 to TRBJ1-1; D unclear. The CDR3 covers 13 residues. With 1 base removed from V and 5 bases from J, the gap between germline ends came to 8 bases. Germline values: CDR1 SGHTA, CDR2 FQGNSA. This CDR3 reads CASSLVVATEAFF. CDR3 DNA sequence: TGTGCCAGCAGCTTAGTCGTTGCGACTGAAGCTTTCTTT.

The gene calls are TRBV12-3 or TRBV12-4 and TRBJ2-6; TRBD2 matches 16 bases. J gave up 2 bases and V 7 bases, and 14 bases lay outside the gene matches. CDR3 length equals 21 residues. In DNA form, the CDR3 reads TGTGCCAGCACCACGCACCGCGGGGGACTAGCGGGGGGGACTGGGGCCAACGTCCTGACTTTC. Protein product: CASTTHRGGLAGGTGANVLTF.

V gene TRBV20-1 combines with J gene TRBJ2-3; D is ambiguous. The germline V gene has CDR1 DFQATT and CDR2 SNEGSKA (reference sequence). There are 14 residues in the CDR3. V was pared by 5 bases and J by 2 bases, with 14 bases between. DNA of the CDR3: TGCAGTGCTCAGTCTGGGCCCTACACAGATACGCAGTATTTT. Its translation is CSAQSGPYTDTQYF.

This chain uses TRBV10-3 with TRBJ1-5; D is uncertain. The V end lost 3 bases, the J end lost 12 bases, and 12 bases lay between the germline ends. Germline CDR1 is ENHRY and CDR2 is SYGVKD. This CDR3 has 12 residues. The DNA of the CDR3 is TGTGCCATCAGTGACGCAGATGCAATCCAGCATTTT. Translated: CAISDADAIQHF.

The table lists this clonotype with many counts. The rearrangement links TRBV7-2 to TRBJ2-4; D is tentatively TRBD1 or TRBD2 (6 bases each). The CDR3 has 15 residues. V lost 5 bases and J 8 bases, leaving 19 bases between the germline ends. The germline CDR1 and CDR2 sequences are SGHTA and FQGNSA. The CDR3 DNA reads TGTGCCAGCAGCCTGCGGACAGTTGGCGGGGACATTCAGTACTTC. Its translation is CASSLRTVGGDIQYF.

The chain links TRBV12-3 or TRBV12-4 to TRBJ2-2; no clear D gene. Trimming pared 4 bases from V and 6 bases from J, leaving 9 bases between. This CDR3 comprises 13 residues. The CDR3 nucleotides are TGTGCCAGCAGTTCCGGCGTAGCCGGGGAGCTGTTTTTT. This gives the protein CASSSGVAGELFF.

The chain recombines TRBV12-3 or TRBV12-4 with TRBJ2-1; D unresolved. V lost 5 bases and J lost 2, with 13 bases in between. This CDR3 region has 15 residues. DNA for the CDR3: TGTGCCAGCAGTCCCCACGGGCCAGCCTACAATGAGCAGTTCTTC. This codes for CASSPHGPAYNEQFF.

V usage is TRBV28 and J usage is TRBJ2-2; the match to TRBD2 covers 8 bases. Trimming cost V 4 bases and J 0 bases; bases outside gene matches: 10. Germline loops: CDR1 MDHEN, CDR2 SYDVKM. This CDR3 has 18 residues. The CDR3 sequence is CASSSRRGGYSNTGELFF. The CDR3 DNA follows: TGTGCCAGCAGTTCCAGGCGCGGGGGGTACTCGAACACCGGGGAGCTGTTTTTT.

The chain has TRBV11-2 and TRBJ1-6; TRBD1 matches 9 bases. The V gene's germline CDR1 is SGHAT and CDR2 FQNNGV. Trimming took 2 bases from V and 6 from J; bases not matched to a gene: 11. The CDR3 totals 18 residues. In DNA form, the CDR3 reads TGTGCCAGCAGCTTAATACAGGGGGCCTTGAAGATTAATTCACCCCTCCACTTT. It yields the protein CASSLIQGALKINSPLHF.